This TCR beta chain stems from a study of blood T cells in healthy people across ages. Findings and limits, study-wide: Estimated diversity, derived from one million T cells, was regarded as an underestimate. There were more naive CD4+ cells and higher diversity in long-lived donors than in aged donors.

Next came a second PCR, run for roughly 6 to 11 cycles, which used a sample-barcoded 5' primer along with a J-beta primer mix. TCRdb recomputed calls from the 5' RACE reads with MiXCR, one row per CDR3 protein. The data show 650,000 to 1,000,000 distinct CDR3 sequences, about 37% seen once. Per sample, no less than 5 micrograms of total RNA were extracted. This clonotype was seen only a few times. What it binds is unknown. The sequence was collected from a man younger than 35 in good health. Material for sequencing was blood.

CDR3 amino acids: CASSPHEGFNQPQHF. CDR3 DNA sequence: TGTGCCAGCAGTCCCCACGAAGGGTTCAATCAGCCCCAGCATTTT. The chain is built from TRBV28 and TRBJ1-5; D remains ambiguous. CDR3 size: 15 residues. The V gene's germline CDR1 is MDHEN and CDR2 SYDVKM. The ends were cut back, 5 bases at V and 3 bases at J, with 14 bases in the middle.